This T cell receptor (beta chain) is from a study of blood T cell repertoires in COVID-19. The overall study: COVID-19 samples, acute and convalescent, were from the United States, Italy and Spain. The analysed material was cDNA or gDNA that came from T cells, B-cell-depleted T cells, or PBMCs.

Original processing notes: Researchers report that nucleated cell counts were estimated from reference gene primer amplification. Produced via immunoSEQ multiplex PCR; TCRdb's table is partial and in-frame only. For V, J and clone size, that table is used; D and trimming come from the DNA. The sample yields approximately 240,000 clones, 70% to 90% seen once. The junction had 2 bases not matched to a gene; V was cut back by 3 bases and J by 5 bases. Per germline, CDR1 MDHEN and CDR2 SYDVKM. The CDR3 extends over 13 amino acids. The sample consisted of peripheral blood. J is TRBJ1-1 and V is TRBV28, with 8 bases aligning to TRBD1. This receptor was taken from a woman under 30 who had recovered from COVID-19. The CDR3 DNA is TGTGCCAGCAGTTTCGACAGGGGAACTGAAGCTTTCTTT. Translated: CASSFDRGTEAFF.